What follows are 9 T cell receptor beta chains derived from one specimen sequenced in a study of blood T cell repertoires in COVID-19. Profiled with immunoSEQ multiplex PCR; TCRdb holds only in-frame clones, not every one. This table has about 310,000 clones, about 88% appearing once. Sample: PBMCs or T cells enriched from blood (not recorded which). The receptors derive from a woman in her thirties or forties who had recovered from COVID-19.

The chain carries TRBV12-3 or TRBV12-4 and TRBJ2-1; a possible D gene is TRBD1 (5 bases). This CDR3 contains 13 residues. V was trimmed by 1 base and J by 9 bases, leaving 10 bases between them. In nucleotides, the CDR3 is TGTGCCAGCAGTTTAGGCGGTAGGGGTGAGCAGTTCTTC. Its translation is CASSLGGRGEQFF.

V is TRBV6-5 and J is TRBJ2-1; 7 bases align to TRBD2. The CDR3 runs 14 residues. J was trimmed by 0 bases and V by 7 bases; bases with no gene match: 3. Germline CDR1 reads MNHEY; CDR2 reads SVGAGI. The CDR3 region is CASTASGSYNEQFF. The CDR3 DNA reads TGTGCCAGCACGGCTAGCGGCTCCTACAATGAGCAGTTCTTC.

V usage is TRBV6-2 or TRBV6-3 and J usage is TRBJ2-4; D may be TRBD1 (6 bases). V lost 2 bases to trimming and J lost 0 bases, with 11 bases between them. The V gene's germline CDR1 is MNHEY and CDR2 SVGEGT. This CDR3 has 16 residues. The chain's CDR3 is CASSYPQGLAKNIQYF. The CDR3 DNA is TGTGCCAGCAGTTACCCACAGGGCTTAGCCAAAAACATTCAGTACTTC.

The rearrangement joins TRBV7-3 to TRBJ2-3, with a weak D call TRBD2 (6 bases). V was cut by 5 bases and J by 3 bases, with 12 bases left in between. Germline V gene data show CDR1 as SGHTA and CDR2 as FQGTGA. The CDR3 totals 14 residues. The CDR3, as DNA: TGTGCCAGCAGCCCCGTCCGGGGGACAGATACGCAGTATTTT. This gives the protein CASSPVRGTDTQYF.

This chain uses TRBV11-2 with TRBJ2-1; 8 bases map to TRBD2. V dropped 5 bases and J dropped 10; count of bases not matched to a gene: 10. This CDR3 contains 14 residues. Germline V gene lookup returns CDR1 SGHAT and CDR2 FQNNGV. CDR3 DNA: TGTGCCAGCAGCCCCGGGGGGGCTTGGGTCGAGCAGTTCTTC. It specifies CASSPGGAWVEQFF.

The V gene is TRBV5-1, the J gene TRBJ2-5; 8 bases align to TRBD2. Germline assignment: CDR1 SGHRS and CDR2 YFSETQ. J was trimmed by 1 base and V by 0 bases; bases with no gene match: 8. The CDR3 contains 17 residues. CDR3 loop: CASSLVPAGVSQETQYF. Written as DNA, the CDR3 is TGCGCCAGCAGCTTGGTCCCAGCGGGGGTAAGCCAAGAGACCCAGTACTTC.

In DNA form, the CDR3 reads TGTGCCAGCAGTGAAAGGCCCGGGGACAGGGCCTACAATGAGCAGTTCTTC. This gives the protein CASSERPGDRAYNEQFF. The chain recombines TRBV25-1 with TRBJ2-1, with TRBD1 identical over 9 bases. This CDR3 comprises 17 residues. CDR1 MGHDK and CDR2 SYGVNS come from the germline V gene. Losses at the gene ends were 2 bases for V and 2 bases for J; bases not matched to a gene: 7.

V gene TRBV7-6 combines with J gene TRBJ2-7; 9 nucleotides agree with TRBD1. V shed 1 base, J shed 3 bases, and the junction held 4 bases outside the gene matches. CDR1 and CDR2 from the germline V gene are SGHVS and FNYEAQ. The CDR3 extends over 15 amino acids. This CDR3 is CASSLGDRVGYEQYF. The CDR3 DNA reads TGTGCCAGCAGCTTAGGGGACAGGGTAGGCTACGAGCAGTACTTC.

This clone occurred a few times. The gene calls are TRBV9 and TRBJ1-2; a possible D gene is TRBD1 (6 bases). The CDR3 covers 14 residues. In germline, CDR1 is SGDLS, CDR2 YYNGEE. With 0 bases removed from V and 7 bases from J, the gap between germline ends came to 13 bases. CDR3 amino acids: CASSVAHRVPGYTF. In DNA, the CDR3 is TGTGCCAGCAGCGTAGCCCACAGGGTACCTGGCTACACCTTC.